This TCR beta chain was identified during a study of yellow fever vaccine responses in identical twins. Germline V gives CDR1 LGHNA, CDR2 YNFKEQ. This CDR3 has 15 amino acids. Trimming took 5 bases from V and 4 from J; bases not matched to a gene: 7. Using its own MiXCR run on the RT-PCR reads, TCRdb lists one record per CDR3 protein. This table has about 2,300 distinct CDR3 sequences, roughly 82% appearing once. General study results and limits: As reported, the vaccine T cell response of twins seemed partly convergent and partly personalized.

A note on this clonotype: Its antigen is not identified.

J is TRBJ2-1 and V is TRBV4-2; 8 bases match TRBD2. The receptor's source is a woman under 30 who received the yellow fever vaccine. Sequencing used T cells from blood (PBMCs), unsorted or a sorted subset (not recorded which), obtained before or after yellow fever vaccination (not recorded which). CDR3: CASSEAGGSYNEQFF. As DNA, the CDR3 is TGTGCCAGCAGCGAGGCGGGGGGCTCTTACAATGAGCAGTTCTTC.